The text below deals with one TCR beta chain. Treatment defined: oral pan-JAK inhibitor, 5-10 mg twice daily. Following RNA extraction, reverse transcription yielded cDNA that acted as the sequencing template. Sequenced by immunoSEQ multiplex PCR; TCRdb stores in-frame clones only, minus some. The sample includes 200,000 to 250,000 clones, approximately 72% of them seen just once. The sample originates from a study of CD8+ T cells in alopecia areata. This clonotype was sampled from a human donor with alopecia areata. Sequenced here: CD4+ T cells sorted from blood, sampled at week 44, from a patient treated with tofacitinib.

In DNA, the CDR3 is TGCAGCGTTATACAGGGAACTGAAGCTTTCTTT. This sequence encodes CSVIQGTEAFF. The rearrangement links TRBV29-1 to TRBJ1-1; perhaps TRBD1 as D (6 bases). Germline values: CDR1 SQVTM, CDR2 ANQGSEA. V was clipped by 5 bases and J by 5 bases, with 9 bases between them. The CDR3 sequence is 11 residues long.